Shown below are 13 T cell receptor beta chains from a single sample sequenced in a study of T cell responses to AZD1222 COVID-19 vaccine. Assay used: immunoSEQ multiplex PCR; TCRdb lists only in-frame clones, some missing. The sample includes tens of thousands of clones, over 75% of them seen just once. Sequences were derived from peripheral blood, sampled 28 days after the second AZD1222 dose. Every receptor here comes from an adult who received the AZD1222 COVID-19 vaccine.

This chain joins TRBV30 and TRBJ1-6; D might be TRBD1 (5 bases). The germline V gene has CDR1 GTSNPN and CDR2 SVGIG (reference sequence). The CDR3 covers 13 residues. Deletions cut 4 bases from V and 10 bases from J, with 14 bases between. The CDR3 coding sequence is TGTGCCTGGACACTCGGCAGGGACTCACCCCTCCACTTT. This encodes CAWTLGRDSPLHF.

This clone turned up a few times. This chain joins TRBV19 and TRBJ1-2; 8 bases map to TRBD1. Germline values: CDR1 LNHDA, CDR2 SQIVND (reference sequence). This CDR3 contains 16 residues. V dropped 6 bases and J dropped 1; count of bases not matched to a gene: 10. As DNA, the CDR3 is TGTGCCAGTAGACCCCGGGACAGGCGACTTAACTATGGCTACACCTTC. Its protein is CASRPRDRRLNYGYTF.

This chain joins TRBV2 and TRBJ2-5, with a possible D match to TRBD2 (6 bases). V shed 3 bases and J shed 6 bases, with 14 bases lying between them. The CDR3 is 14 residues long. CDR1 SNHLY and CDR2 FYNNEI come from the germline V gene. The CDR3 sequence: CASSDFGGWQTQYF. The CDR3 nucleotides read TGTGCCAGCAGTGATTTCGGGGGATGGCAGACCCAGTACTTC.

V is TRBV7-8 and J is TRBJ2-3, with 8 bases that match TRBD1. Per germline, CDR1 SGHVS and CDR2 FQNEAQ. The CDR3 contains 16 residues. Losses at the gene ends were 3 bases for V and 2 bases for J; bases not matched to a gene: 7. This CDR3 reads CASSFGGQEVTDTQYF. In DNA form, the CDR3 reads TGTGCCAGCAGCTTTGGGGGACAGGAAGTCACAGATACGCAGTATTTT.

J is TRBJ2-5 and V is TRBV30; TRBD2 might be the D (5 bases). The CDR3 runs 15 residues. V was clipped by 0 bases and J by 7 bases, with 18 bases between them. Germline CDR1 is GTSNPN and CDR2 is SVGIG (reference sequence). In nucleotides, the CDR3 is TGTGCCTGGAGTGTTTCGGGGATCGGGTTGGTGACCCAGTACTTC. This codes for CAWSVSGIGLVTQYF.

This clone was seen a few times. The chain carries TRBV11-3 and TRBJ2-2, with 11 positions matching TRBD1. Per germline, CDR1 SGHNT and CDR2 YENEEA. V gave up 4 bases and J gave up 4 bases; unmatched junction bases: 8. This CDR3 contains 17 residues. As DNA, the CDR3 is TGTGCCAGCAGCTCCCCGGGACAGGGGGTCGCCACCGGGGAGCTGTTTTTT. This codes for CASSSPGQGVATGELFF.

V gene TRBV11-1 combines with J gene TRBJ2-3; 10 nucleotides align to TRBD2. V trimming: 5 bases; J trimming: 2 bases; junction bases outside the gene matches: 7. The CDR3 loop spans 16 amino acids. CDR1 and CDR2 from the germline V gene are SGHAT and FQDESV (reference sequence). CDR3 loop: CASSLLLAGPTDTQYF. CDR3 nucleotide sequence: TGTGCCAGCAGCCTCCTACTAGCGGGGCCCACAGATACGCAGTATTTT.

V is TRBV10-3 and J is TRBJ2-4; 7 bases match TRBD2. The V gene's germline CDR1 is ENHRY and CDR2 SYGVKD. J gave up 0 bases and V 3 bases, and 8 bases lay outside the gene matches. The CDR3 is 17 amino acids. The chain's CDR3 is CAISETWAGVAKNIQYF. In nucleotides, the CDR3 is TGTGCCATCAGTGAAACATGGGCGGGGGTAGCCAAAAACATTCAGTACTTC.

The chain employs TRBV18 and TRBJ2-7; the D is unclear. There are 16 residues in the CDR3. CDR1 is KGHSH and CDR2 is LQKENI in the germline V gene. Trimming took 3 bases from V and 0 from J, leaving 15 bases between them. As DNA, the CDR3 is TGTGCCAGCTCACCTGAAGAGCAGGACGTCTCCTACGAGCAGTACTTC. It translates to CASSPEEQDVSYEQYF.

The rearrangement uses TRBV5-1 and TRBJ2-7; D may be TRBD2 (5 bases). Germline CDR1 is SGHRS and CDR2 is YFSETQ. CDR3 length: 14 amino acids. V was clipped by 2 bases and J by 5 bases, with 14 bases between them. CDR3: CASSFFGESDEQYF. CDR3 bases: TGCGCCAGCAGCTTCTTCGGGGAGAGCGACGAGCAGTACTTC.

This rearrangement joins TRBV4-1 to TRBJ1-1, with 10 bases identical to TRBD1. This CDR3 has 18 residues. The trim removed 8 bases at V and 4 bases at J, leaving 19 bases unmatched. Germline V gives CDR1 MGHRA, CDR2 YSYEKL. The CDR3 DNA follows: TGCGCCAGCTCGGGACAGGGGATTTTCAAACGTGGTGGCACTGAAGCTTTCTTT. Protein product: CASSGQGIFKRGGTEAFF.

This clone showed up just once. The CDR3 reads CASSLGTAGPETQYF. CDR3 nucleotide sequence: TGTGCCAGCAGCTTAGGTACAGCGGGTCCAGAGACCCAGTACTTC. The chain is built from TRBV11-3 and TRBJ2-5; perhaps TRBD2 as D (6 bases). V was pared by 1 base and J by 4 bases, with 13 bases between. CDR1 and CDR2 (germline): SGHNT, YENEEA. The length of the CDR3 is 15 residues.

CDR3 sequence (DNA): TGTGCCAGCAGCTCCCCGGGAGCTGGCACAGATACGCAGTATTTT. Translated: CASSSPGAGTDTQYF. This rearrangement joins TRBV13 to TRBJ2-3, with D tentatively TRBD2 (6 bases). The CDR3 sequence is 15 residues long. Trimming took off 4 bases at V and 1 base at J, with 12 bases between the two ends. Germline values: CDR1 PRHDT, CDR2 FYEKMQ (reference sequence).